These T cell receptor beta chains were read from a single sample in a study of CXCR3-negative and CXCR3-positive naive CD8 T cells. TCRdb re-called the 5' RACE reads and gives one entry per CDR3 protein, without DNA. Its table records tens of thousands of distinct CDR3 sequences. Sample: memory CD8+ T cells from blood. These receptors originate from a human donor in good health. Some clones in this sample may be carry-over from other donors' samples. The CDR3 runs from the conserved cysteine through the conserved F or W. Size values are once, few and many counts, or a class for expanded clones, and some rows have none.

J gene: TRBJ2-2; clone size: -; V gene: TRBV29-1; CDR3 protein: CSVEGPGQVSTGELFF
J gene: TRBJ2-5; clone size: -; V gene: TRBV20-1; CDR3 protein: CSARDPTSGGPGETQYF
J gene: TRBJ1-2; clone size: -; V gene: TRBV29-1; CDR3 protein: CSVEGNLAGYTF
J gene: TRBJ1-4; clone size: -; V gene: TRBV20-1; CDR3 protein: CSASRDESNEKLFF
J gene: TRBJ2-1; clone size: -; V gene: TRBV20-1; CDR3 protein: CSSLSGPYNEQFF
J gene: TRBJ1-1; clone size: -; V gene: TRBV12-3/TRBV12-4; CDR3 protein: CASSQGTVNTEAFF
J gene: TRBJ2-7; clone size: -; V gene: TRBV29-1; CDR3 protein: CSVGDPGTATYEQYF
J gene: TRBJ2-1; clone size: -; V gene: TRBV30; CDR3 protein: CAWSESGASSYNEQFF
J gene: TRBJ2-3; clone size: -; V gene: TRBV20-1; CDR3 protein: CSAREEERITDTQYF
J gene: TRBJ2-5; clone size: -; V gene: TRBV29-1; CDR3 protein: CSVLFFFGRSQETQYF
J gene: TRBJ2-3; clone size: -; V gene: TRBV25-1; CDR3 protein: CASSSPAADGADTQYF
J gene: TRBJ1-4; clone size: -; V gene: TRBV29-1; CDR3 protein: CSVDGLTGDEKLFF
J gene: TRBJ2-2; clone size: -; V gene: TRBV12-3/TRBV12-4; CDR3 protein: CASRQRTGGSGELFF
J gene: TRBJ2-7; clone size: -; V gene: TRBV29-1; CDR3 protein: CSVGRTGGGYEQYF
J gene: TRBJ2-7; clone size: -; V gene: TRBV21-1; CDR3 protein: CASNRTSGPYEQYF
J gene: TRBJ2-5; clone size: -; V gene: TRBV24-1; CDR3 protein: CATSDTNQETQYF
J gene: TRBJ2-3; clone size: -; V gene: TRBV28; CDR3 protein: CASSLPNPGADTQYF
J gene: TRBJ2-5; clone size: -; V gene: TRBV7-8; CDR3 protein: CASSLSYRAEQETQYF
J gene: TRBJ1-1; clone size: -; V gene: TRBV29-1; CDR3 protein: CSSFGTGPNTEAFF
J gene: TRBJ1-1; clone size: -; V gene: TRBV3-1; CDR3 protein: CASSHASGGNAEAFF
J gene: TRBJ2-1; clone size: -; V gene: TRBV2; CDR3 protein: CASRAPTSENRGSQFF
J gene: TRBJ2-1; clone size: -; V gene: TRBV6-2/TRBV6-3; CDR3 protein: CASRETSGEVNEQFF
J gene: TRBJ1-1; clone size: -; V gene: TRBV29-1; CDR3 protein: CSVDYRGNTEAFF
J gene: TRBJ2-3; clone size: -; V gene: TRBV6-4; CDR3 protein: CASSYGTTDTQYF
J gene: TRBJ2-5; clone size: -; V gene: TRBV29-1; CDR3 protein: CSVEDPLSGGEETQYF
J gene: TRBJ2-4; clone size: -; V gene: TRBV2; CDR3 protein: CASSPGTGGGGRNIQYF
J gene: TRBJ2-3; clone size: -; V gene: TRBV29-1; CDR3 protein: CSVEDGGQGVTDTQYF
J gene: TRBJ1-2; clone size: -; V gene: TRBV20-1; CDR3 protein: CSATQGQGRTLYGYTF
J gene: TRBJ2-1; clone size: -; V gene: TRBV29-1; CDR3 protein: CSVEGSGQYNEQFF
J gene: TRBJ1-2; clone size: medium-sized; V gene: TRBV20-1; CDR3 protein: CSARGLAGINYGYTF
J gene: TRBJ2-1; clone size: -; V gene: TRBV29-1; CDR3 protein: CSAVGEDYNEQFF
J gene: TRBJ2-5; clone size: -; V gene: TRBV7-9; CDR3 protein: CASSNSGEQETQYF
J gene: TRBJ2-1; clone size: -; V gene: TRBV20-1; CDR3 protein: CSASGQNSYNEQFF
J gene: TRBJ2-7; clone size: -; V gene: TRBV11-2; CDR3 protein: CASSLAGPSYEQYF
J gene: TRBJ2-1; clone size: -; V gene: TRBV5-1; CDR3 protein: CASSALVEDEQFF
J gene: TRBJ2-7; clone size: -; V gene: TRBV5-1; CDR3 protein: CASSVGQGSYEQYF
J gene: TRBJ2-1; clone size: -; V gene: TRBV6-2/TRBV6-3; CDR3 protein: CASRGLEREIDEQFF
J gene: TRBJ2-2; clone size: -; V gene: TRBV7-9; CDR3 protein: CASSLAGDTGELFF
J gene: TRBJ2-1; clone size: -; V gene: TRBV4-1; CDR3 protein: CASSQRPPAGTLHNEQFF
J gene: TRBJ2-1; clone size: -; V gene: TRBV29-1; CDR3 protein: CSVELGQVTSEGQFF
J gene: TRBJ2-1; clone size: -; V gene: TRBV7-9; CDR3 protein: CASSILAGELNEQFF
J gene: TRBJ1-1; clone size: -; V gene: TRBV18; CDR3 protein: CASSHSEDLNTEAFF
J gene: TRBJ1-1; clone size: -; V gene: TRBV6-5; CDR3 protein: CASSLTGDNTEAFF
J gene: TRBJ2-1; clone size: -; V gene: TRBV14; CDR3 protein: CASSPRGVRYNEQFF
J gene: TRBJ1-1; clone size: -; V gene: TRBV19; CDR3 protein: CASSIVMGSTEAFF
J gene: TRBJ2-6; clone size: -; V gene: TRBV11-2; CDR3 protein: CASSDPRSGANVLTF
J gene: TRBJ1-2; clone size: -; V gene: TRBV12-3/TRBV12-4; CDR3 protein: CASRLTGSDGYTF
J gene: TRBJ2-7; clone size: -; V gene: TRBV4-1; CDR3 protein: CASSQAPNPDYEQYF
J gene: TRBJ2-3; clone size: -; V gene: TRBV29-1; CDR3 protein: CSVEGGDYYLTDTQYF
J gene: TRBJ1-5; clone size: -; V gene: TRBV30; CDR3 protein: CAWSTGGLDQPQHF
J gene: TRBJ1-5; clone size: -; V gene: TRBV28; CDR3 protein: CASSLVGTGGYQPQHF
J gene: TRBJ1-2; clone size: -; V gene: TRBV4-1; CDR3 protein: CASSPAGGGNYGYTF
J gene: TRBJ1-2; clone size: -; V gene: TRBV7-3; CDR3 protein: CASSLMGVGGIDGYTF
J gene: TRBJ2-1; clone size: -; V gene: TRBV4-1; CDR3 protein: CASSPRGTSGGAENEQFF
J gene: TRBJ2-1; clone size: -; V gene: TRBV29-1; CDR3 protein: CSTMVALYNEQFF
J gene: TRBJ1-2; clone size: -; V gene: TRBV2; CDR3 protein: CASSATASYGYTF
J gene: TRBJ1-1; clone size: -; V gene: TRBV29-1; CDR3 protein: CSVVTGTGEAFF
J gene: TRBJ2-5; clone size: -; V gene: TRBV20-1; CDR3 protein: CSARDGNPQETQYF